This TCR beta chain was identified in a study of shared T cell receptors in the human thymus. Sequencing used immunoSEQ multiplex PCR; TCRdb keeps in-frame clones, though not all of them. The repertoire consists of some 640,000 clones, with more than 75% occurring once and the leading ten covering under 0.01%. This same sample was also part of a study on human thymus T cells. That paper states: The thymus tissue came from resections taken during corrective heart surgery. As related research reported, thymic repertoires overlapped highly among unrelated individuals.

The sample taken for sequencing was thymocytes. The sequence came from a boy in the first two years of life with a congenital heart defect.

The CDR3 loop reads CASSRQTQYF. The CDR3 DNA follows: TGTGCCAGCAGTCGTCAGACCCAGTACTTC. This chain links TRBV28 with TRBJ2-5; D is unresolved. CDR3 size: 10 residues. V was cut by 5 bases and J by 6 bases, with 4 bases left in between. In germline, CDR1 is MDHEN, CDR2 SYDVKM.